A selection of T cell receptor beta chains follows, all from one sample in a study of cytomegalovirus exposure and HLA in healthy donors. Clones were sequenced by immunoSEQ multiplex PCR, and TCRdb holds only the in-frame ones, with some missing. The sample table includes around 80,000 clones. The material sequenced was PBMCs. These receptor sequences come from a man aged 35-49 years in good health and CMV-seronegative. CDR3s include the opening cysteine and the closing phenylalanine or tryptophan. A D gene is named only where the DNA matches it firmly.

D: TRBD1; V: TRBV10-3; J: TRBJ1-6; DNA: TGTGCCATCAAACCCGGACAGGGTCTACCCCTCCACTTT; CDR3: CAIKPGQGLPLHF
D: TRBD1; V: TRBV30; J: TRBJ2-7; DNA: TGTGCCTGGAGTGACAGGGGGGAGCAGTACTTC; CDR3: CAWSDRGEQYF
D: .; V: TRBV27; J: TRBJ2-7; DNA: TGTGCCAGCAGTCTTCACTCTGGCGCCGTGGGGAGAGAGCAGTACTTC; CDR3: CASSLHSGAVGREQYF
D: TRBD1; V: TRBV5-1; J: TRBJ2-2; DNA: TGCGCCAGCAGCTCCCAGACAGGGTCCGGCACCGGGGAGCTGTTTTTT; CDR3: CASSSQTGSGTGELFF
D: TRBD1; V: TRBV6-5; J: TRBJ2-1; DNA: TGTGCCAGCAGTTACAGGACAGGGCCGTACAATGAGCAGTTCTTC; CDR3: CASSYRTGPYNEQFF
D: .; V: TRBV15; J: TRBJ2-2; DNA: TGTGCCACCAGCAGAGGGGGGCGCGTCACCGGGGAGCTGTTTTTT; CDR3: CATSRGGRVTGELFF
D: .; V: TRBV5-5; J: TRBJ2-2; DNA: TGTGCCAGCAGTCGGGTGCTGGGCACCGGGGAGCTGTTTTTT; CDR3: CASSRVLGTGELFF
D: .; V: TRBV7-7; J: TRBJ1-2; DNA: TGTTTTGAGGGAGTTTACTATGGCTACACCTTC; CDR3: CFEGVYYGYTF
D: .; V: TRBV6-6; J: TRBJ1-5; DNA: TGTGCCAGCAGTTACGTGGGGGCTGAGCAGCCCCAGCATTTT; CDR3: CASSYVGAEQPQHF
D: TRBD2; V: TRBV10-1; J: TRBJ2-3; DNA: TGCGCCAGCAGTGATCTGACTAGCGGGAGGGCAGATACGCAGTATTTT; CDR3: CASSDLTSGRADTQYF
D: TRBD1; V: TRBV6-5; J: TRBJ1-6; DNA: TGTGCCAGCAACAGGGGGAAGAATTCACCCCTCCACTTT; CDR3: CASNRGKNSPLHF
D: .; V: TRBV4-3; J: TRBJ2-1; DNA: TGCGCCAGCAGCCTCAAAACAGGAGGGACTTACAATGAGCAGTTCTTC; CDR3: CASSLKTGGTYNEQFF
D: TRBD2; V: TRBV5-4; J: TRBJ2-5; DNA: TGTGCCAGCAGTCCCAAGGGAGGGAACCAAGAGACCCAGTACTTC; CDR3: CASSPKGGNQETQYF
D: TRBD2; V: TRBV13; J: TRBJ2-6; DNA: TGTGCCAGCAGCTTAGGCTTCTCGGCGGGAGGGGCCGGGGCCAACGTCCTGACTTTC; CDR3: CASSLGFSAGGAGANVLTF
D: .; V: TRBV5-4; J: TRBJ2-7; DNA: TGTGCCAGCAGCTTCCCCCAGGTTAACGAGCAGTACTTC; CDR3: CASSFPQVNEQYF
D: TRBD1; V: TRBV7-6; J: TRBJ1-5; DNA: TGTGCCAGCAGCTTAGGGACAGGGCCCAATCAGCCCCAGCATTTT; CDR3: CASSLGTGPNQPQHF
D: .; V: TRBV6-4; J: TRBJ2-3; DNA: TGTGCCAGCAGTGCGGGATCGCACACAGATACGCAGTATTTT; CDR3: CASSAGSHTDTQYF
D: .; V: TRBV27; J: TRBJ1-2; DNA: TGTGCCAGCAGTTCGAGGGGGACCTATGGCTACACCTTC; CDR3: CASSSRGTYGYTF
D: .; V: TRBV9; J: TRBJ2-3; DNA: TGTGCCAGCAGCGTAGATGACAGGATAGATACGCAGTATTTT; CDR3: CASSVDDRIDTQYF
D: TRBD2; V: TRBV7-2; J: TRBJ2-7; DNA: TGTGCCAGCAGCTTAACAGGACTAGGAACGGGGGAGCAGTACTTC; CDR3: CASSLTGLGTGEQYF
D: .; V: TRBV4-1; J: TRBJ1-6; DNA: TGCGCCAGCAGCCAATGGGACATTAGCGCCTATAATTCACCCCTCCACTTT; CDR3: CASSQWDISAYNSPLHF
D: .; V: TRBV2; J: TRBJ2-1; DNA: TGTGCCAGCAGTGCTCTTTCGGGCGGGCTTATGTACAATGAGCAGTTCTTC; CDR3: CASSALSGGLMYNEQFF
D: .; V: TRBV11-2; J: TRBJ1-1; DNA: TGTGCCAGCAGCTTAGACGGGGGGCTGACTGAAGCTTTCTTT; CDR3: CASSLDGGLTEAFF
D: .; V: TRBV19; J: TRBJ1-1; DNA: TGTGCCAGTACGTACAGGAGCAACACTGAAGCTTTCTTT; CDR3: CASTYRSNTEAFF
D: TRBD1; V: TRBV5-1; J: TRBJ2-7; DNA: TGCGCCAGCAGCTTCGGACAGGGGATCTACGAGCAGTACTTC; CDR3: CASSFGQGIYEQYF
D: .; V: TRBV14; J: TRBJ2-2; DNA: TGTGCCAGCAGCCAAGTAGGACGCTGGGGGGCCGGGGAGCTGTTTTTT; CDR3: CASSQVGRWGAGELFF
D: TRBD2; V: TRBV7-2; J: TRBJ2-7; DNA: TGTGCCAGCAGCGTGACTAGCGGGGGGGCTTACGAGCAGTACTTC; CDR3: CASSVTSGGAYEQYF
D: TRBD1; V: TRBV5-1; J: TRBJ1-3; DNA: TGCGCCAGCAGCTTGGAGGGACAGCCGGCCTCTGGAAACACCATATATTTT; CDR3: CASSLEGQPASGNTIYF
D: .; V: TRBV30; J: TRBJ1-5; DNA: TGTGCCTGGAGCGCAGGAGGTATTGCGTCCCAACAGCCCCAGCATTTT; CDR3: CAWSAGGIASQQPQHF
D: TRBD2; V: TRBV30; J: TRBJ2-7; DNA: TGTGCCTGGATGGAAAGGGGAGGGTACGAGCAGTACTTC; CDR3: CAWMERGGYEQYF
D: .; V: TRBV28; J: TRBJ1-2; DNA: TGTGCCAGCAGTTTATATATTCAGGGGCCGGACTATGGCTACACCTTC; CDR3: CASSLYIQGPDYGYTF
D: TRBD2; V: TRBV5-6; J: TRBJ2-7; DNA: TGTGCCAGCAGACGGACTAGCGGGAGGGCTCCACTACTCGAGCAGTACTTC; CDR3: CASRRTSGRAPLLEQYF
D: TRBD2; V: TRBV11-2; J: TRBJ2-1; DNA: TGTGCCAGCAGCTACCTTAGCGGGGGGGCCTCCTACAATGAGCAGTTCTTC; CDR3: CASSYLSGGASYNEQFF
D: .; V: TRBV7-8; J: TRBJ2-7; DNA: TGTGCCAGCAGCTTCGGACACCTAGACGGTTACGAGCAGTACTTC; CDR3: CASSFGHLDGYEQYF
D: TRBD2; V: TRBV29-1; J: TRBJ2-7; DNA: TGCAGCGTCTCCCGGGGGGGCAACTCCGAGCAGTACTTC; CDR3: CSVSRGGNSEQYF
D: .; V: TRBV11-2; J: TRBJ1-5; DNA: TGTGCCAGCAGCCCGGTTCAGCCCCAGCATTTT; CDR3: CASSPVQPQHF
D: .; V: TRBV5-1; J: TRBJ2-2; DNA: TGCGCCAGCAGGGTGGGGCCCGGGGAGCTGTTTTTT; CDR3: CASRVGPGELFF
D: .; V: TRBV5-1; J: TRBJ2-5; DNA: TGCGCCAGCAGCTTTCTCAGCGGCCAAGAGACCCAGTACTTC; CDR3: CASSFLSGQETQYF
D: TRBD2; V: TRBV5-1; J: TRBJ2-1; DNA: TGCGCCAGCAGCTTGATAATAGCGGGGGGATACAATGAGCAGTTCTTC; CDR3: CASSLIIAGGYNEQFF
D: .; V: TRBV6-5; J: TRBJ2-7; DNA: TGTGCCAGCGGGAGGAGGGATCGCGACGAGCAGTACTTC; CDR3: CASGRRDRDEQYF
D: .; V: TRBV6-5; J: TRBJ1-2; DNA: TGTGCCAGCAGATGGGACACCCAGAACTATGGCTACACCTTC; CDR3: CASRWDTQNYGYTF
D: .; V: TRBV10-3; J: TRBJ1-5; DNA: .; CDR3: CAISEEREISPSIF
D: .; V: TRBV11-2; J: TRBJ1-5; DNA: TGTGCCAGCAGTAGGCAGGGCTACAATCAGCCCCAGCATTTT; CDR3: CASSRQGYNQPQHF
D: TRBD1; V: TRBV11-2; J: TRBJ2-1; DNA: TGTGCCAGCAGCTCCCCCCTACCGGGACAGGGGATCGATGAGCAGTTCTTC; CDR3: CASSSPLPGQGIDEQFF
D: .; V: TRBV30; J: TRBJ1-1; DNA: TGTGCCTGGAGTCCCACTGAGAACACTGAAGCTTTCTTT; CDR3: CAWSPTENTEAFF
D: .; V: TRBV7-2; J: TRBJ2-1; DNA: TGTGCCAGCAGCTTGGGACTGCCGACCTACAATGAGCAGTTCTTC; CDR3: CASSLGLPTYNEQFF
D: .; V: TRBV19; J: TRBJ2-2; DNA: TGTGCCAGTAAAGGCCTTGCGGCGAACACCGGGGAGCTGTTTTTT; CDR3: CASKGLAANTGELFF
D: TRBD1; V: TRBV29-1; J: TRBJ2-5; DNA: TGCAGCGCGGTGGGACAGGGGGCTGTGGAGACCCAGTACTTC; CDR3: CSAVGQGAVETQYF